Presented here are 14 T cell receptor beta chains from one specimen sequenced in a study of blood T cell repertoires in COVID-19. Some clones are missing from TCRdb's copy, which holds only in-frame ones; the method was immunoSEQ multiplex PCR. The sample consists of 200,000 to 250,000 clones, roughly 90% of them appearing once. The material sequenced was PBMCs or T cells enriched from blood (not recorded which). The receptors shown here come from a young man with acute COVID-19.

The rearrangement joins TRBV27 to TRBJ2-5, with TRBD1 matching 7 bases. The V gene's germline CDR1 is MNHEY and CDR2 SMNVEV (reference sequence). The CDR3 has 12 amino acids. The J segment lost 4 bases and the V segment lost 5 bases, leaving 1 base of the junction unmatched. The CDR3 coding sequence is TGTGCCAGCAGTAACAGGGGAGAGACCCAGTACTTC. Translating gives CASSNRGETQYF.

The chain recombines TRBV6-1 with TRBJ2-7; 11 positions agree with TRBD2. The CDR3 sequence is 15 residues long. Germline CDR1 and CDR2: MNHNS and SASEGT. J lost 5 bases, V lost 3 bases, and 6 bases had no gene match. CDR3 sequence reads: CASSEIAGGRDEQYF. The CDR3, as DNA: TGTGCCAGCAGTGAGATAGCGGGAGGGAGGGACGAGCAGTACTTC.

In its sample, this clone was seen a few times. The gene calls are TRBV2 and TRBJ2-7, with D possibly TRBD1 on 6 matching bases. CDR1 is SNHLY and CDR2 is FYNNEI in the germline V gene. The CDR3 totals 12 residues. V was cut by 4 bases and J by 5 bases, with 9 bases left in between. The CDR3 bases are TGTGCCAGCAGTGTCGACAGGAACGAGCAGTACTTC. Translation gives CASSVDRNEQYF.

The chain is built from TRBV4-1 and TRBJ2-1; 7 bases line up with TRBD2. The J segment lost 1 base and the V segment lost 6 bases, leaving 12 bases of the junction unmatched. The CDR3 length is 17 residues. Germline CDR1 and CDR2: MGHRA and YSYEKL. CDR3 region: CASRHATGGKSYNEQFF. The CDR3 DNA is TGCGCCAGCAGGCACGCTACCGGGGGGAAGTCCTACAATGAGCAGTTCTTC.

This chain uses TRBV11-3 with TRBJ2-7; 7 bases match TRBD1. Germline assignment: CDR1 SGHNT and CDR2 YENEEA. CDR3 length: 14 residues. Trimming at V came to 5 bases and at J to 2 bases, leaving 6 bases not matched to a gene. CDR3 bases: TGTGCCAGCAGCGTCCGGGACAGACCCTACGAGCAGTACTTC. It is translated as CASSVRDRPYEQYF.

The chain is built from TRBV10-2 and TRBJ1-2; TRBD1 agrees at 8 bases. This CDR3 has 13 residues. Germline V gene data show CDR1 as WSHSY and CDR2 as SAAADI. With V trimmed by 3 bases and J by 8 bases, 5 bases remained unmatched. CDR3 region: CASSDNRGDGYTF. As DNA, the CDR3 is TGCGCCAGCAGTGATAACAGGGGGGACGGCTACACCTTC.

The count of this clone is one. The rearrangement uses TRBV5-1 and TRBJ2-2, with 8 bases aligning to TRBD2. Trimming cost V 4 bases and J 4 bases; bases outside gene matches: 6. This CDR3 is built from 15 residues. Germline CDR1 and CDR2: SGHRS and YFSETQ. In DNA form, the CDR3 reads TGCGCCAGCAGCCTCAATGCGGGGGGCACCGGGGAGCTGTTTTTT. This sequence encodes CASSLNAGGTGELFF.

The rearrangement joins TRBV6-5 to TRBJ2-1; D not certain. There are 13 residues in the CDR3. Germline assignment: CDR1 MNHEY and CDR2 SVGAGI. Trimming took 6 bases from V and 4 from J, leaving 10 bases between them. The CDR3 DNA reads as TGTGCCAGCAGCCCATTTACATACAATGAGCAGTTCTTC. It yields the protein CASSPFTYNEQFF.

This clone occurred a few times. CDR3 sequence (DNA): TGTGCCTGGGTCCTAGCGGGAGCGGCAGATACGCAGTATTTT. Protein: CAWVLAGAADTQYF. The chain combines TRBV30 with TRBJ2-3; 10 bases are shared with TRBD2. Losses at the gene ends were 5 bases for V and 4 bases for J; bases not matched to a gene: 6. Per the germline V gene, CDR1 is GTSNPN and CDR2 is SVGIG (reference sequence). CDR3 length equals 14 residues.

The chain is built from TRBV18 and TRBJ2-7, with D unclear. In germline, CDR1 is KGHSH, CDR2 LQKENI. V was shortened by 3 bases and J by 5 bases, with 11 bases between the two germline ends. The CDR3 contains 13 residues. As DNA, the CDR3 is TGTGCCAGCTCACCTATCAGACAAGACGAGCAGTACTTC. Protein sequence: CASSPIRQDEQYF.

This clone was seen just once. The chain couples TRBV5-1 to TRBJ2-1; the match to TRBD2 covers 10 bases. Germline values: CDR1 SGHRS, CDR2 YFSETQ. After removal of 4 bases from V and 3 bases from J, the junction contained 10 bases not matched to a gene. This CDR3 comprises 17 residues. CDR3 region: CASSPYPLAGNYNEQFF. CDR3 coding DNA: TGCGCCAGCAGCCCGTACCCACTAGCGGGAAACTACAATGAGCAGTTCTTC. The full variable domain, rest sourced from reference TRBV5-1 and TRBJ2-1, is KAGVTQTPRYLIKTRGQQVTLSCSPISGHRSVSWYQQTPGQGLQFLFEYFSETQRNKGNFPGRFSGRQFSNSRSEMNVSTLELGDSALYLCASSPYPLAGNYNEQFFGPGTRLTVL.

The chain recombines TRBV12-3 or TRBV12-4 with TRBJ1-1, with D unclear. The CDR3 is made up of 12 amino acids. V lost 6 bases and J lost 4, with 9 bases in between. CDR3 residues: CASSPPSTEAFF. The DNA of the CDR3 is TGTGCCAGCAGCCCCCCCAGCACTGAAGCTTTCTTT.

In its sample, this clone was seen a few times. The chain joins TRBV6-1 to TRBJ2-3; 10 nucleotides align to TRBD2. Trimming cost V 2 bases and J 4 bases; bases outside gene matches: 3. The CDR3 extends over 15 amino acids. CDR1 is MNHNS and CDR2 is SASEGT in the germline V gene. The chain's CDR3 is CASSESSGSSDTQYF. For the CDR3, the DNA is TGTGCCAGCAGTGAATCTAGCGGGAGTTCAGATACGCAGTATTTT.

The J gene is TRBJ1-6, the V gene TRBV9; 10 nucleotides align to TRBD1. The CDR3 has 15 amino acids. CDR1 SGDLS and CDR2 YYNGEE come from the germline V gene. Trimming at V came to 6 bases and at J to 10 bases, leaving 10 bases not matched to a gene. The DNA of the CDR3 is TGTGCCAGCACCACATCCGGACAGGGGGGATCACCCCTCCACTTT. Translation gives CASTTSGQGGSPLHF.